These T cell receptor beta chains were read from a single sample in a study of OX40 agonist ivuxolimab in advanced cancers. Repertoires were generated with immunoSEQ multiplex PCR, while TCRdb's copy carries only in-frame clones and drops some. Of approximately 77,000 clones in the sample, about 90% were seen once. Sequenced material: CD4+ or CD8+ T cells sorted from blood, taken in a trial of the OX40 agonist ivuxolimab. The source is an adult with an advanced solid tumor such as melanoma, head and neck, liver or kidney cancer. The CDR3 runs from the conserved cysteine through the conserved F or W. A D gene is named only where the DNA matches it firmly. The listing skips clone size in some rows; elsewhere it reads once, few, many or a size class.

CDR3aa: CTSSQDYEPNLSDTQYF; CDR3nt: TGCACCAGCAGCCAAGATTACGAGCCCAACCTCTCAGATACGCAGTATTTT; j_gene: TRBJ2-3; v_gene: TRBV1; abundance: .; d_gene: .
CDR3aa: CASSEWRYNQPQHF; CDR3nt: TGTGCCAGCAGTGAATGGAGATACAATCAGCCCCAGCATTTT; j_gene: TRBJ1-5; v_gene: TRBV6-1; abundance: .; d_gene: .
CDR3aa: CASSYYRQGQSYEQYF; CDR3nt: TGTGCCAGCAGTTACTACCGACAGGGGCAATCCTACGAGCAGTACTTC; j_gene: TRBJ2-7; v_gene: TRBV6-6; abundance: .; d_gene: TRBD1
CDR3aa: CASSQSPGGGETQYF; CDR3nt: TGTGCCAGCAGCCAATCCCCCGGCGGGGGAGAGACCCAGTACTTC; j_gene: TRBJ2-5; v_gene: TRBV13; abundance: .; d_gene: TRBD2
CDR3aa: CATRGPSDAYEQYF; CDR3nt: TGTGCCACAAGGGGCCCCTCGGACGCCTACGAGCAGTACTTC; j_gene: TRBJ2-7; v_gene: TRBV2; abundance: .; d_gene: .
CDR3aa: CASSLGDPYEQYF; CDR3nt: TGCGCCAGCAGCTTGGGGGACCCCTACGAGCAGTACTTC; j_gene: TRBJ2-7; v_gene: TRBV5-1; abundance: .; d_gene: .
CDR3aa: CASSVSGGGITEAFF; CDR3nt: TGTGCCAGCAGCGTATCCGGTGGGGGAATCACTGAAGCTTTCTTT; j_gene: TRBJ1-1; v_gene: TRBV9; abundance: .; d_gene: .
CDR3aa: CSVQTGDRGISYEQYF; CDR3nt: TGCAGCGTTCAAACGGGGGACAGGGGGATTTCCTACGAGCAGTACTTC; j_gene: TRBJ2-7; v_gene: TRBV29-1; abundance: once; d_gene: TRBD1
CDR3aa: CASSYVGPYEQYF; CDR3nt: TGTGCCAGCAGTTACGTTGGTCCCTACGAGCAGTACTTC; j_gene: TRBJ2-7; v_gene: TRBV6-5; abundance: .; d_gene: .
CDR3aa: CASSPTTGSYEQYF; CDR3nt: TGTGCCAGCAGCCCCACCACAGGGAGTTACGAGCAGTACTTC; j_gene: TRBJ2-7; v_gene: TRBV5-4; abundance: .; d_gene: .
CDR3aa: CASSLFQGANEQFF; CDR3nt: TGTGCCAGCAGTTTATTTCAGGGAGCCAATGAGCAGTTCTTC; j_gene: TRBJ2-1; v_gene: TRBV27; abundance: .; d_gene: .
CDR3aa: CASSGGQTSGANVLTF; CDR3nt: TGTGCCAGCAGTGGGGGACAGACCTCTGGGGCCAACGTCCTGACTTTC; j_gene: TRBJ2-6; v_gene: TRBV27; abundance: .; d_gene: TRBD1
CDR3aa: CASSPWQGPNEKLFF; CDR3nt: TGTGCCAGCAGCCCCTGGCAGGGACCTAATGAAAAACTGTTTTTT; j_gene: TRBJ1-4; v_gene: TRBV5-4; abundance: .; d_gene: .
CDR3aa: CASSKLGQGHMNTEAFF; CDR3nt: TGTGCCAGCAGCAAACTGGGACAGGGGCACATGAACACTGAAGCTTTCTTT; j_gene: TRBJ1-1; v_gene: TRBV21-1; abundance: .; d_gene: .
CDR3aa: CASSASSYEQYF; CDR3nt: TGTGCCAGCAGCGCGAGCTCCTACGAGCAGTACTTC; j_gene: TRBJ2-7; v_gene: TRBV5-6; abundance: .; d_gene: .
CDR3aa: CASSHGDSYNEQFF; CDR3nt: TGCGCCAGCAGCCACGGGGACAGCTACAATGAGCAGTTCTTC; j_gene: TRBJ2-1; v_gene: TRBV4-1; abundance: .; d_gene: TRBD1
CDR3aa: CASSYAGQATNYGYTF; CDR3nt: TGTGCCAGCAGTTACGCTGGACAGGCGACGAACTATGGCTACACCTTC; j_gene: TRBJ1-2; v_gene: TRBV6-5; abundance: .; d_gene: TRBD1
CDR3aa: CAWSWDYSQETQYF; CDR3nt: TGTGCCTGGAGTTGGGACTACTCCCAAGAGACCCAGTACTTC; j_gene: TRBJ2-5; v_gene: TRBV30; abundance: .; d_gene: TRBD2
CDR3aa: CASSEFGGASYNEQFF; CDR3nt: TGCGCCAGCAGTGAGTTCGGGGGGGCCTCCTACAATGAGCAGTTCTTC; j_gene: TRBJ2-1; v_gene: TRBV10-2; abundance: .; d_gene: TRBD2
CDR3aa: CASSWNGANTGELFF; CDR3nt: TGTGCCAGCAGTTGGAACGGTGCGAACACCGGGGAGCTGTTTTTT; j_gene: TRBJ2-2; v_gene: TRBV27; abundance: .; d_gene: .
CDR3aa: CASSGYREGDYGYTF; CDR3nt: TGTGCCAGCAGTGGCTACAGGGAGGGCGACTATGGCTACACCTTC; j_gene: TRBJ1-2; v_gene: TRBV6-1; abundance: .; d_gene: .
CDR3aa: CASSSDTLKAFF; CDR3nt: TGTGCCAGCAGCTCAGACACTTTGAAAGCTTTCTTT; j_gene: TRBJ1-1; v_gene: TRBV5-6; abundance: .; d_gene: .
CDR3aa: CASSAGTAGDEQYF; CDR3nt: TGTGCCAGCAGCGCCGGGACAGCAGGTGACGAGCAGTACTTC; j_gene: TRBJ2-7; v_gene: TRBV7-2; abundance: .; d_gene: TRBD1
CDR3aa: CASSQDFVPSGGSYEQYF; CDR3nt: TGCGCCAGCAGCCAAGATTTCGTCCCTAGCGGGGGGTCTTACGAGCAGTACTTC; j_gene: TRBJ2-7; v_gene: TRBV4-3; abundance: .; d_gene: TRBD2
CDR3aa: CASSNDRGNYEQYF; CDR3nt: TGTGCCAGCAGCAATGACAGGGGGAATTACGAGCAGTACTTC; j_gene: TRBJ2-7; v_gene: TRBV5-8; abundance: .; d_gene: TRBD1
CDR3aa: CASSTGTDYSNQPQHF; CDR3nt: TGTGCCAGTAGTACAGGGACAGACTATAGCAATCAGCCCCAGCATTTT; j_gene: TRBJ1-5; v_gene: TRBV19; abundance: .; d_gene: TRBD1
CDR3aa: CASSVGVAGELFF; CDR3nt: TGTGCCAGCAGCGTCGGCGTCGCCGGGGAGCTGTTTTTT; j_gene: TRBJ2-2; v_gene: TRBV9; abundance: .; d_gene: .
CDR3aa: CASSLVRGHYEQYF; CDR3nt: TGTGCCAGCAGCTTAGTCCGGGGACACTACGAGCAGTACTTC; j_gene: TRBJ2-7; v_gene: TRBV11-2; abundance: .; d_gene: .
CDR3aa: CASSLPGQGIADTQYF; CDR3nt: TGTGCCAGCAGCTTACCGGGACAGGGAATTGCAGATACGCAGTATTTT; j_gene: TRBJ2-3; v_gene: TRBV7-8; abundance: .; d_gene: TRBD1
CDR3aa: CASSDSGYNEQFF; CDR3nt: TGTGCCAGCAGTGACTCAGGGTACAATGAGCAGTTCTTC; j_gene: TRBJ2-1; v_gene: TRBV6-4; abundance: .; d_gene: .
CDR3aa: CASSAIAGPYEQYF; CDR3nt: TGTGCCAGCAGTGCCATAGCGGGACCCTACGAGCAGTACTTC; j_gene: TRBJ2-7; v_gene: TRBV6-5; abundance: .; d_gene: TRBD2